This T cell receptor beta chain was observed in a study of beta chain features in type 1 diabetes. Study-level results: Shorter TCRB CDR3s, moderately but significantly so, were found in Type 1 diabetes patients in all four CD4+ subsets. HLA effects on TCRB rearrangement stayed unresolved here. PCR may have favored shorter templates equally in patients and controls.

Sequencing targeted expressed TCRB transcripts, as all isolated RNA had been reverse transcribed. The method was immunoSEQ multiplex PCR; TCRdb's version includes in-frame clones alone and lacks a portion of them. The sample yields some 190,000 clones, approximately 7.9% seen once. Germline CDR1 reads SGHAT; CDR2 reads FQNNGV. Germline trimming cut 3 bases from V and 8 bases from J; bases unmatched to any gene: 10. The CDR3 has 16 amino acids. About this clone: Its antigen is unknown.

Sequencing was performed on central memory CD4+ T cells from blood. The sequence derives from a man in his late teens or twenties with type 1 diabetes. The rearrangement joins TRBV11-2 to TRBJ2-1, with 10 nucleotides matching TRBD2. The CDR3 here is CASSFTKAGGLDEQFF. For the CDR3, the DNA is TGTGCCAGCAGCTTTACTAAAGCGGGGGGGCTCGATGAGCAGTTCTTC.